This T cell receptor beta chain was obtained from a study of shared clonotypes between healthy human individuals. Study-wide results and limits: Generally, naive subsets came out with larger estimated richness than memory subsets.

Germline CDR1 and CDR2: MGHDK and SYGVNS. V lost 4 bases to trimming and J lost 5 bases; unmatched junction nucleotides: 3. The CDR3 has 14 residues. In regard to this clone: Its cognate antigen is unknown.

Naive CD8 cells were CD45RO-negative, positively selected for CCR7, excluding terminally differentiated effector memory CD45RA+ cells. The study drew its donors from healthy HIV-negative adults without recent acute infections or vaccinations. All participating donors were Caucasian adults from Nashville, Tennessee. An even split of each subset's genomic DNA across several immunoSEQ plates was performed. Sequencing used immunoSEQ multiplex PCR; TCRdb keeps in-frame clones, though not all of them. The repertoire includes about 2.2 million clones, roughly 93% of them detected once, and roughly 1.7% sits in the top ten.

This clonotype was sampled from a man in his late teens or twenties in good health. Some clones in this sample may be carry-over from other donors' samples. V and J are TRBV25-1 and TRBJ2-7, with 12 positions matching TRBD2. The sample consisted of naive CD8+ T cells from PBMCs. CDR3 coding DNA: TGTGCCAGCAGTGGACTAGCGGGAGCCAACGAGCAGTACTTC. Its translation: CASSGLAGANEQYF.